These 15 T cell receptor beta chains were sequenced from one sample in a study of blood T cells in healthy people across ages (dated by TCRdb to the mid-2010s). The library relied on 5' RACE. Sequencer: Illumina HiSeq 2500. A second PCR of about 6 to 11 cycles was performed with a sample-barcoded 5' primer and a J-beta primer mix. Clones were called with MiXCR by TCRdb after fastp trimmed the public reads at Q25, and only in-frame beta chains were retained. Every entry covers one CDR3 protein and lists the most common genes and DNA from its rows. This sample has some 890,000 distinct CDR3 sequences in its table, and roughly 28% of those were observed once. More than 8.5% of the sample is held by the ten biggest clonotypes. The same specimen was also included in a second study, on T cells of mothers and their children.

Specimen: blood. The receptor set was obtained from a woman between 35 and 50 years old in good health.

This clonotype was counted many times. V usage is TRBV11-2 and J usage is TRBJ1-6, with D tentatively TRBD1 (6 bases). V lost 5 bases to trimming and J lost 7 bases, with 9 bases between them. Germline V CDR1 and CDR2: SGHAT, FQNNGV. The CDR3 has 13 amino acids. The CDR3 spells CASSGTGNSPLHF. DNA of the CDR3: TGTGCCAGCAGCGGTACAGGGAATTCACCCCTCCACTTT.

V is TRBV20-1 and J is TRBJ2-5; TRBD2 matches 7 bases. CDR3 length equals 15 residues. With V trimmed by 1 base and J by 7 bases, 12 bases remained unmatched. The germline gives CDR1 DFQATT, CDR2 SNEGSKA (reference sequence). CDR3 nucleotides: TGCAGTGCTAGAGGGACTAGGGATCACCGAGGGACCCAGTACTTC. This encodes CSARGTRDHRGTQYF.

The V and J genes are TRBV27 and TRBJ2-5; a possible D gene is TRBD2 (7 bases). Trimming cost V 8 bases and J 2 bases, with 15 bases left between them. CDR1 is MNHEY, CDR2 SMNVEV, per germline (reference sequence). This CDR3 has 14 amino acids. The CDR3 region has the DNA TGTGCCAGCGGAAAAGGGGGGGCGCAAGAGACCCAGTACTTC. Translated: CASGKGGAQETQYF.

Here the CDR3 DNA reads TGTGCCAGCAGCGACGACAGTCCCAACACTGAAGCTTTCTTT. This encodes CASSDDSPNTEAFF. V gene TRBV7-3 combines with J gene TRBJ1-1; perhaps TRBD1 as D (5 bases). The germline gives CDR1 SGHTA, CDR2 FQGTGA. CDR3 length equals 14 residues. V was clipped by 5 bases and J by 2 bases, with 12 bases between them.

The rearrangement links TRBV7-8 to TRBJ1-5; possible D gene TRBD1, 5 bases. CDR3 size: 17 residues. V dropped 5 bases and J dropped 2 bases, with 19 bases sitting between them. The germline gives CDR1 SGHVS, CDR2 FQNEAQ. CDR3 loop: CASSGSGGGPGNQPQHF. For the CDR3, the DNA is TGTGCCAGCAGCGGCTCTGGGGGGGGACCCGGCAATCAGCCCCAGCATTTT. Drawing the rest from reference TRBV7-8 and TRBJ1-5, the complete variable domain is GAGVSQSPRYKVAKRGQDVALRCDPISGHVSLFWYQQALGQGPEFLTYFQNEAQLDKSGLPSDRFFAERPEGSVSTLKIQRTQQEDSAVYLCASSGSGGGPGNQPQHFGDGTRLSIL.

This clonotype came up many times. This rearrangement joins TRBV5-1 to TRBJ2-7; 7 bases line up with TRBD1. The CDR3 loop spans 12 amino acids. The germline CDR1 and CDR2 sequences are SGHRS and YFSETQ. V trimming: 7 bases; J trimming: 0 bases; junction bases outside the gene matches: 1. The CDR3 here is CASRDSSYEQYF. Here the CDR3 DNA reads TGCGCCAGCCGGGACAGCTCCTACGAGCAGTACTTC.

This clonotype was seen ten or more times. The chain carries TRBV5-1 and TRBJ1-2; D not certain. The CDR3 is 15 residues long. V shed 4 bases and J shed 1 base, with 14 bases lying between them. Germline CDR1 reads SGHRS; CDR2 reads YFSETQ. This chain's CDR3 is CASSPDRADNYGYTF. The CDR3 DNA follows: TGCGCCAGCAGCCCCGACCGGGCCGATAACTATGGCTACACCTTC.

The genes are TRBV28 and TRBJ1-1; 7 bases map to TRBD1. V gave up 6 bases and J gave up 4 bases; unmatched junction bases: 8. In germline, CDR1 is MDHEN, CDR2 SYDVKM. The CDR3 loop spans 14 amino acids. CDR3 sequence (DNA): TGTGCCAGCAGGGAAGGGGGCAGGGGCACTGAAGCTTTCTTT. Protein: CASREGGRGTEAFF.

This clonotype was seen a few times. As DNA, the CDR3 is TGTGCCAGCAGCTTAAATCCGCGGTATGGCTACACCTTC. This codes for CASSLNPRYGYTF. V and J are TRBV7-2 and TRBJ1-2; no firm D call. Trimming shortened V by 2 bases and J by 5 bases, and 9 bases separated the two germline ends. Germline CDR1 is SGHTA and CDR2 is FQGNSA. This CDR3 contains 13 residues.

This clonotype appeared a few times. The chain couples TRBV12-3 or TRBV12-4 to TRBJ1-2, with unresolved D. V dropped 5 bases and J dropped 4 bases, with 23 bases sitting between them. This CDR3 has 17 residues. The CDR3 sequence: CASSDPWDPVGSYGYTF. In nucleotides, the CDR3 is TGTGCCAGCAGTGACCCCTGGGATCCAGTGGGATCCTATGGCTACACCTTC.

This clonotype was seen many times. The chain employs TRBV24-1 and TRBJ1-2, with no clear D. The CDR3 consists of 14 residues. Between the trimmed V and J ends, which lost 4 bases and 6 bases, there was a span of 14 bases. Germline V gives CDR1 KGHDR, CDR2 SFDVKD. CDR3 region: CATSEPENKNGYTF. In DNA form, the CDR3 reads TGTGCCACCAGTGAACCAGAAAACAAGAATGGCTACACCTTC.

This clonotype was picked up a small number of times. The chain employs TRBV15 and TRBJ1-5; weak D call: TRBD1 (5 bases). Trimming cost V 3 bases and J 1 base, with 16 bases left between them. Germline CDR1 LNHNV, CDR2 YYDKDF (reference sequence). The CDR3 contains 17 residues. The CDR3 reads CATSSEGIGASNQPQHF. In nucleotides, the CDR3 is TGTGCCACCAGCAGCGAAGGGATAGGGGCCAGCAATCAGCCCCAGCATTTT. Full variable domain (outside the CDR3, taken from reference TRBV15 and TRBJ1-5): DAMVIQNPRYQVTQFGKPVTLSCSQTLNHNVMYWYQQKSSQAPKLLFHYYDKDFNNEADTPDNFQSRRPNTSFCFLDIRSPGLGDTAMYLCATSSEGIGASNQPQHFGDGTRLSIL.

This clonotype was detected only a few times. The CDR3 reads CASSLDGLLEQFF. Written as DNA, the CDR3 is TGTGCCAGCAGCCTTGATGGGCTATTGGAGCAGTTCTTC. The V and J genes are TRBV16 and TRBJ2-1, with no clear D. The CDR3 sequence is 13 residues long. Between the trimmed V and J ends, which lost 4 bases and 10 bases, there was a span of 14 bases. The germline V gene encodes CDR1 KGHSY and CDR2 FQNENV. Full variable domain (missing parts from reference TRBV16 and TRBJ2-1): GEEVAQTPKHLVRGEGQKAKLYCAPIKGHSYVFWYQQVLKNEFKFLISFQNENVFDETGMPKERFSAKCLPNSPCSLEIQATKLEDSAVYFCASSLDGLLEQFFGPGTRLTVL.

This clonotype came up many times. V is TRBV12-3 or TRBV12-4 and J is TRBJ2-7; D is tentatively TRBD1 or TRBD2 (6 bases each). The CDR3 has 14 amino acids. V shed 2 bases and J shed 7 bases, with 15 bases lying between them. CDR3 amino acids: CASSLSGGLGEQYF. The CDR3 DNA sequence: TGTGCCAGCAGTTTATCCGGGGGCCTAGGGGAGCAGTACTTC.

This clonotype was observed a few times. V and J are TRBV27 and TRBJ1-1; TRBD1 is a possible D gene (6 bases). CDR1 is MNHEY and CDR2 is SMNVEV in the germline V gene (reference sequence). The CDR3 covers 14 residues. V lost 5 bases, J lost 3 bases, and 13 bases lay in between. CDR3 sequence (DNA): TGTGCCAGCAGTGCTACAGGGTGGGACACTGAAGCTTTCTTT. This codes for CASSATGWDTEAFF.